The source of this TCR beta chain is a study of OX40 agonist ivuxolimab in advanced cancers. Study-wide context: Given to patients was ivuxolimab, an agonistic anti-OX40 (CD134) antibody.

A note on this clone: Its target is unknown.

Clones were sequenced by immunoSEQ multiplex PCR, and TCRdb holds only the in-frame ones, with some missing. The sample consists of fewer than 70,000 clones, approximately 87% of them appearing once. Study conclusions and caveats: Doses of 0.1 to 3.0 mg/kg were accompanied by clonal expansion of CD4+ and CD8+ blood T cells by week 6.

Trimming cost V 1 base and J 2 bases, with 15 bases left between them. CDR3 length: 17 residues. Germline V gene sequence: CDR1 MGHRA, CDR2 YSYEKL. The material was CD4+ or CD8+ T cells sorted from blood, obtained in a trial of the OX40 agonist ivuxolimab. The receptor was isolated from an adult with an advanced solid tumor such as melanoma, head and neck, liver or kidney cancer. V usage is TRBV4-1 and J usage is TRBJ1-5; perhaps TRBD1 as D (6 bases). This chain's CDR3 is CASSQGLRGKRNQPQHF. The CDR3 DNA follows: TGCGCCAGCAGCCAAGGATTGAGGGGGAAGCGCAATCAGCCCCAGCATTTT.